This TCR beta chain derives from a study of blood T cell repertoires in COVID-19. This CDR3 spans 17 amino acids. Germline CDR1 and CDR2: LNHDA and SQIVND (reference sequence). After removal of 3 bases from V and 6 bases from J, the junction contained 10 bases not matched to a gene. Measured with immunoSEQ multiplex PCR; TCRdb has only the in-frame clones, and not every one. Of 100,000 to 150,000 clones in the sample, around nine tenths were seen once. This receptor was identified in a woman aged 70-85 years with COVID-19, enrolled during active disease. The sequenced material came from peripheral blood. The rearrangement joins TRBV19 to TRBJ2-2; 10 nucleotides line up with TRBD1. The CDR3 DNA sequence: TGTGCCAGTAGTATCACAACTCGGGACAGGGGTGCCGGGGAGCTGTTTTTT. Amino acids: CASSITTRDRGAGELFF.